A single sample gave rise to the 24 T cell receptor beta chains below, sequenced in a study of blood T cell repertoires in COVID-19. Profiling relied on immunoSEQ multiplex PCR, and the TCRdb table lists in-frame clones only, not all of them. The data show about 140,000 clones, about 88% seen once. Sequencing used peripheral blood. The receptors were sampled from a human donor with COVID-19, enrolled during active disease. The donor label of this sample is uncertain.

The CDR3: CASSLGGYSNQPQHF. CDR3 in DNA: TGTGCCAGCAGCCTGGGGGGTTATAGCAATCAGCCCCAGCATTTT. J is TRBJ1-5 and V is TRBV21-1. TRBV21-1 is recorded as a pseudogene. The CDR3 extends over 15 amino acids.

J is TRBJ2-1 and V is TRBV10-1, with 16 bases lining up with TRBD2. V was pared by 10 bases and J by 6 bases, with 6 bases of the junction left unmatched. CDR3 length: 15 amino acids. The V gene's germline CDR1 is WNHNN and CDR2 SYGVQD (reference sequence). The CDR3 loop is CAIGTSGGEGNEQFF. CDR3 in DNA: TGCGCCATAGGGACTAGCGGGGGGGAGGGCAATGAGCAGTTCTTC.

This clone was detected a few times. The rearrangement joins TRBV18 to TRBJ1-1; 7 bases line up with TRBD1. Germline V gives CDR1 KGHSH, CDR2 LQKENI. CDR3 size: 14 residues. After removal of 2 bases from V and 4 bases from J, the junction contained 4 bases not matched to a gene. The CDR3 loop reads CASSPAGGSTEAFF. As DNA, the CDR3 is TGTGCCAGCTCACCAGCAGGGGGTAGCACTGAAGCTTTCTTT.

The V call is TRBV10-3, the J call TRBJ2-7; 7 bases are a match to TRBD1. CDR1 is ENHRY, CDR2 SYGVKD, per germline. The CDR3 is 15 residues long. The V segment lost 0 bases and the J segment 5 bases; nucleotides outside the gene matches: 7. In DNA form, the CDR3 reads TGTGCCATCAGTGAGTCCGGATTAGGGACAGACGAGCAGTACTTC. It specifies CAISESGLGTDEQYF.

Only a few counts were recorded for this clone. CDR3 amino acids: CASSLSYSGNTIYF. In nucleotides, the CDR3 is TGTGCCAGCAGCCTTTCCTACTCTGGAAACACCATATATTTT. The chain joins TRBV9 to TRBJ1-3; D unclear. Germline lookup yields CDR1 SGDLS and CDR2 YYNGEE. The CDR3 totals 14 residues. V was trimmed by 4 bases and J by 0 bases, leaving 8 bases between them.

The rearrangement uses TRBV9 and TRBJ2-7, with a possible D match to TRBD1 (5 bases). The CDR3 length is 13 residues. The V and J ends lost 0 bases and 7 bases respectively, with 11 bases between them. Germline CDR1 is SGDLS and CDR2 is YYNGEE. CDR3 sequence reads: CASSVGTGDEQYF. The DNA of the CDR3 is TGTGCCAGCAGCGTAGGAACAGGCGATGAGCAGTACTTC.

The gene calls are TRBV29-1 and TRBJ1-2; D unclear. V was cut by 4 bases and J by 8 bases, with 14 bases left in between. The CDR3 runs to 12 residues. Germline CDR1 and CDR2: SQVTM and ANQGSEA. Here the CDR3 reads CSVGDGSGGYTF. DNA of the CDR3: TGCAGCGTTGGGGATGGGAGTGGGGGCTACACCTTC.

The chain recombines TRBV6-5 with TRBJ2-3; 8 nucleotides align to TRBD1. Germline CDR1 reads MNHEY; CDR2 reads SVGAGI. This CDR3 spans 15 amino acids. V gave up 6 bases and J gave up 2 bases; unmatched junction bases: 7. The CDR3 protein is CASSRRTGHTDTQYF. CDR3 in DNA: TGTGCCAGCAGCCGGAGGACAGGGCACACAGATACGCAGTATTTT.

The rearrangement links TRBV7-9 to TRBJ1-3; tentatively, D is TRBD1 (6 bases). The germline V and J ends were trimmed by 9 bases and 0 bases, with 12 bases remaining between them. The CDR3 has 14 residues. Per the germline V gene, CDR1 is SEHNR and CDR2 is FQNEAQ (reference sequence). The CDR3 sequence: CASITGNSGNTIYF. In nucleotides, the CDR3 is TGTGCCAGTATCACAGGGAACTCTGGAAACACCATATATTTT. Using reference TRBV7-9 and TRBJ1-3 for the parts outside the CDR3, the full variable domain is DTGVSQNPRHKITKRGQNVTFRCDPISEHNRLYWYRQTLGQGPEFLTYFQNEAQLEKSRLLSDRFSAERPKGSFSTLEIQRTEQGDSAMYLCASITGNSGNTIYFGEGSWLTVV.

V is TRBV19 and J is TRBJ1-6, with D perhaps TRBD1 (6 bases). The CDR3 covers 15 residues. The V gene lost 4 bases and the J gene lost 7 bases, with 14 bases spanning the gap. Germline V gene sequence: CDR1 LNHDA, CDR2 SQIVND (reference sequence). CDR3 nucleotide sequence: TGTGCCAGTAGTAGATCCGGGACAAACAATTCACCCCTCCACTTT. This encodes CASSRSGTNNSPLHF.

The genes are TRBV5-1 and TRBJ1-1; D ambiguous. V dropped 4 bases and J dropped 1 base, with 11 bases sitting between them. CDR1 and CDR2 (germline): SGHRS, YFSETQ. This CDR3 is built from 14 residues. CDR3 region: CASSVLLENTEAFF. The CDR3 nucleotides are TGCGCCAGCAGCGTGTTACTCGAGAACACTGAAGCTTTCTTT.

The gene calls are TRBV11-2 and TRBJ1-6; 9 bases are shared with TRBD1. The CDR3 runs to 15 residues. The ends lost 5 bases at V and 6 bases at J; junction bases unmatched: 5. Germline V CDR1 and CDR2: SGHAT, FQNNGV. The CDR3 loop reads CASSHRGRTNSPLHF. The CDR3 nucleotides are TGTGCCAGCAGCCACAGGGGGCGGACTAATTCACCCCTCCACTTT. The complete variable domain, with remaining parts taken from reference TRBV11-2 and TRBJ1-6, reads EAGVAQSPRYKIIEKRQSVAFWCNPISGHATLYWYQQILGQGPKLLIQFQNNGVVDDSQLPKDRFSAERLKGVDSTLKIQPAKLEDSAVYLCASSHRGRTNSPLHFGNGTRLTVT.

The chain carries TRBV11-2 and TRBJ2-7, with a possible D match to TRBD2 (7 bases). Germline CDR1 SGHAT, CDR2 FQNNGV. This CDR3 comprises 15 residues. V was trimmed by 6 bases and J by 4 bases, leaving 19 bases between them. The CDR3 reads CASSPPVGGLYEQYF. For the CDR3, the DNA is TGTGCCAGCAGTCCCCCCGTCGGGGGGCTTTACGAGCAGTACTTC.

The chain carries TRBV9 and TRBJ2-2; TRBD1 agrees at 8 bases. This CDR3 is 16 amino acids long. Trimming removed 4 bases from V and 3 bases from J; junction bases left unmatched: 8. In germline, CDR1 is SGDLS, CDR2 YYNGEE. This CDR3 reads CASSFTGQAYTGELFF. CDR3 coding DNA: TGTGCCAGCAGCTTCACGGGACAGGCATACACCGGGGAGCTGTTTTTT.

V and J are TRBV6-6 and TRBJ2-1, with TRBD2 matching 9 bases. This CDR3 has 15 residues. Unmatched junction bases numbered 1, after V lost 0 bases and J lost 4 bases. Germline lookup yields CDR1 MNHNY and CDR2 SVGAGI (reference sequence). CDR3 sequence reads: CASSYSTSGYNEQFF. The CDR3 nucleotides read TGTGCCAGCAGTTACTCTACTAGCGGGTACAATGAGCAGTTCTTC.

This clone has more than one count but fewer than ten. The rearrangement links TRBV15 to TRBJ1-2, with a tentative D call TRBD1 (5 bases). Germline CDR1 reads LNHNV; CDR2 reads YYDKDF (reference sequence). The CDR3 sequence is 14 residues long. The germline V and J ends were trimmed by 7 bases and 0 bases, with 12 bases remaining between them. The CDR3 DNA reads TGTGCCACCAATCAGGGCTTAGCTAACTATGGCTACACCTTC. Amino acids: CATNQGLANYGYTF.

The chain uses TRBV5-1 and TRBJ2-5, with D hard to call. Trimming left V 1 base short and J 5 bases short, with 12 bases between. CDR3 size: 14 residues. Germline CDR1 and CDR2: SGHRS and YFSETQ. The CDR3 protein is CASSLTPPSETQYF. The CDR3 DNA sequence: TGCGCCAGCAGCTTGACCCCGCCCAGTGAGACCCAGTACTTC.

The genes are TRBV28 and TRBJ1-1, with 8 bases fitting TRBD1. CDR1 is MDHEN and CDR2 is SYDVKM in the germline V gene. V dropped 5 bases and J dropped 4; count of bases not matched to a gene: 12. This CDR3 has 16 residues. The CDR3 region is CASSPGAGGEGTEAFF. CDR3 DNA: TGTGCCAGCAGTCCAGGGGCAGGGGGCGAGGGCACTGAAGCTTTCTTT.

The J gene is TRBJ1-1, the V gene TRBV9; 7 nucleotides align to TRBD1. The CDR3 is 13 residues long. Trimming took 3 bases from V and 4 from J; bases not matched to a gene: 3. Germline CDR1 reads SGDLS; CDR2 reads YYNGEE. Here the CDR3 DNA reads TGTGCCAGCAGCGGACAGGGCTTCACTGAAGCTTTCTTT. As protein: CASSGQGFTEAFF. The whole variable domain, filled in from reference TRBV9 and TRBJ1-1, reads DSGVTQTPKHLITATGQRVTLRCSPRSGDLSVYWYQQSLDQGLQFLIQYYNGEERAKGNILERFSAQQFPDLHSELNLSSLELGDSALYFCASSGQGFTEAFFGQGTRLTVV.

The CDR3 sequence is CASSSYREGVPKLFF. CDR3 DNA sequence: TGTGCCAGTAGTAGCTACAGGGAAGGCGTTCCAAAACTGTTTTTT. The J gene is TRBJ1-4, the V gene TRBV19; a weak D match, TRBD1 (6 bases). The CDR3 runs to 15 residues. The germline gives CDR1 LNHDA, CDR2 SQIVND (reference sequence). Trimming cost V 4 bases and J 10 bases, with 19 bases left between them.

The J gene is TRBJ2-7, the V gene TRBV7-6, with 8 bases fitting TRBD2. V shed 5 bases, J shed 3 bases, and the junction held 3 bases outside the gene matches. This CDR3 is 13 amino acids long. CDR1 is SGHVS and CDR2 is FNYEAQ in the germline V gene. The CDR3 region has the DNA TGTGCCAGCAGCGCCCTAGCGGGCTACGAGCAGTACTTC. It specifies CASSALAGYEQYF.

V gene TRBV5-1 combines with J gene TRBJ1-2; unclear D gene. Trimming stripped 2 bases from V and 8 bases from J, with 19 bases between. CDR3 size: 15 residues. CDR1 is SGHRS, CDR2 YFSETQ, per germline. The CDR3 region has the DNA TGCGCCAGCAGCTTAACCTTTGGCGGGATGGAAGGCTACACCTTC. As protein: CASSLTFGGMEGYTF.

The rearrangement links TRBV5-1 to TRBJ2-7; TRBD1 agrees at 11 bases. Germline V gene sequence: CDR1 SGHRS, CDR2 YFSETQ. The CDR3 spans 15 residues. The ends lost 4 bases at V and 6 bases at J; junction bases unmatched: 9. The CDR3 DNA reads TGCGCCAGCAGCCCTCTAGGGGGACAGGGGGGCGAGCAGTACTTC. Translation gives CASSPLGGQGGEQYF. The complete variable domain, with remaining parts taken from reference TRBV5-1 and TRBJ2-7, reads KAGVTQTPRYLIKTRGQQVTLSCSPISGHRSVSWYQQTPGQGLQFLFEYFSETQRNKGNFPGRFSGRQFSNSRSEMNVSTLELGDSALYLCASSPLGGQGGEQYFGPGTRLTVT.

The CDR3 region has the DNA TGCGCCAGCAGATCCGGGACAGGGGTTGATGGTGGTTCACCCCTCCACTTT. It specifies CASRSGTGVDGGSPLHF. V gene TRBV10-2 combines with J gene TRBJ1-6; 10 bases map to TRBD1. The germline gives CDR1 WSHSY, CDR2 SAAADI. This CDR3 contains 17 residues. With 6 bases clipped from V and 9 bases from J, the junction kept 14 bases outside the gene matches.